The 19 T cell receptor beta chains below all came from one sample that was sequenced in a study of metastatic and nonmetastatic thyroid tumors. TCRdb redid the clone calls on the PCR reads using MiXCR. The data show roughly 4,600 clones, with about 23% seen just once and roughly 22% held by the top ten. No patient received treatment before thyroid surgery. The specimen sequenced was tumor tissue. These receptors all come from a male donor with papillary thyroid cancer or a benign thyroid nodule (not recorded which). Some clones in this sample may be carry-over from other donors' samples.

J is TRBJ2-7 and V is TRBV2; D unclear. CDR3 size: 12 residues. V lost 2 bases and J 10 bases, leaving 12 bases between the germline ends. Per the germline V gene, CDR1 is SNHLY and CDR2 is FYNNEI. The CDR3 loop is CASSERTFPQYF. Written as DNA, the CDR3 is TGTGCCAGCAGTGAAAGAACGTTCCCCCAGTACTTC.

The chain links TRBV11-2 to TRBJ2-3, with D hard to call. Germline lookup yields CDR1 SGHAT and CDR2 FQNNGV. This CDR3 comprises 15 residues. Trimming cost V 2 bases and J 5 bases, with 14 bases left between them. In nucleotides, the CDR3 is TGTGCCAGCAGCTTATTATTTGGTAGTTTAGATACGCAGTATTTT. This sequence encodes CASSLLFGSLDTQYF. The variable domain in full, with the rest retrieved from reference TRBV11-2 and TRBJ2-3, is EAGVAQSPRYKIIEKRQSVAFWCNPISGHATLYWYQQILGQGPKLLIQFQNNGVVDDSQLPKDRFSAERLKGVDSTLKIQPAKLEDSAVYLCASSLLFGSLDTQYFGPGTRLTVL.

This chain connects TRBV7-2 to TRBJ2-7; TRBD2 might be the D (7 bases). Germline values: CDR1 SGHTA, CDR2 FQGNSA. The CDR3 runs to 15 residues. V was trimmed by 5 bases and J by 2 bases, leaving 16 bases between them. In DNA form, the CDR3 reads TGTGCCAGCAGCCCAGGAGGGGGGGGAGCCTACGAGCAGTACTTC. Translation gives CASSPGGGGAYEQYF.

This clone is medium-sized. The V and J genes are TRBV5-8 and TRBJ2-1; D perhaps matches TRBD1 (5 bases). There are 16 residues in the CDR3. V lost 0 bases to trimming and J lost 7 bases, with 17 bases between them. Germline V gene sequence: CDR1 SGHTS, CDR2 YDEGEE. As DNA, the CDR3 is TGTGCCAGCAGCTTGGCGCAGTCTCTCTCAGGGAATGAGCAGTTCTTC. Its protein is CASSLAQSLSGNEQFF.

V and J are TRBV6-5 and TRBJ2-1; 9 bases are shared with TRBD1. The CDR3 contains 14 residues. The J segment lost 10 bases and the V segment lost 4 bases, leaving 8 bases of the junction unmatched. Germline lookup yields CDR1 MNHEY and CDR2 SVGAGI. In nucleotides, the CDR3 is TGTGCCAGCAGTTCCGGGACAGGGTGGGGAGAGCAGTTCTTC. Protein sequence: CASSSGTGWGEQFF.

Sample share makes this clone medium-sized. This chain links TRBV20-1 with TRBJ2-7, with 9 bases identical to TRBD2. V shed 6 bases and J 2 bases; nucleotides not matched to a gene: 8. Germline-derived CDR1 and CDR2 are DFQATT and SNEGSKA (reference sequence). CDR3 length equals 14 residues. The chain's CDR3 is CSAVGAGGTYEQYF. CDR3 coding DNA: TGCAGTGCCGTAGGAGCGGGAGGTACCTACGAGCAGTACTTC.

The genes are TRBV20-1 and TRBJ1-6, with 8 bases identical to TRBD1. This CDR3 is built from 15 residues. Germline V gives CDR1 DFQATT, CDR2 SNEGSKA (reference sequence). Trimming took 0 bases from V and 6 from J; bases not matched to a gene: 4. The CDR3 here is CSARESRGRNSPLHF. The DNA for the CDR3 is TGCAGTGCTAGAGAGAGCAGGGGGCGTAATTCACCCCTCCACTTT.

This clone appeared many times. The V call is TRBV27, the J call TRBJ2-4; D might be TRBD1 (6 bases). Germline values: CDR1 MNHEY, CDR2 SMNVEV (reference sequence). V was trimmed by 4 bases and J by 1 base, leaving 14 bases between them. This CDR3 is 16 amino acids long. The CDR3 sequence is CASSSLTDRAKNIQYF. The CDR3 nucleotides read TGTGCCAGCAGTTCCCTGACAGACAGGGCCAAAAACATTCAGTACTTC.

This clone was seen a handful of times. V is TRBV5-1 and J is TRBJ2-3, with D perhaps matching TRBD2 (5 bases). Per germline, CDR1 SGHRS and CDR2 YFSETQ. The CDR3 length is 14 residues. Trimming cost V 0 bases and J 4 bases, with 9 bases left between them. The CDR3 DNA follows: TGCGCCAGCAGCTTGGGGGAGCCGTCAGATACGCAGTATTTT. Translation gives CASSLGEPSDTQYF.

As for this clone: Being one base from a much bigger clone, this may be a read error. Other nucleotide sequences from this sample produce the same CDR3. The chain carries TRBV11-2 and TRBJ1-2; TRBD1 is a possible D gene (5 bases). V was cut by 4 bases and J by 1 base, with 13 bases left in between. This CDR3 is 15 amino acids long. CDR1 is SGHAT, CDR2 FQNNGV, per germline. CDR3 sequence: CASSSTGGFNYGYTF. CDR3 DNA sequence: TGTGCCAGCAGCTCTACAGGTGGTTTTAACTATGGCTACACCTTC. The entire variable domain, with the rest obtained from reference TRBV11-2 and TRBJ1-2, is as follows: EAGVAQSPRYKIIEKRQSVAFWCNPISGHATLYWYQQILGQGPKLLIQFQNNGVVDDSQLPKDRFSAERLKGVDSTLKIQPAKLEDSAVYLCASSSTGGFNYGYTFGSGTRLTVV.

The rearrangement uses TRBV6-1 and TRBJ1-6; D remains unclear. Per germline, CDR1 MNHNS and CDR2 SASEGT. The CDR3 contains 13 residues. The germline V and J ends were trimmed by 8 bases and 8 bases, with 13 bases remaining between them. The CDR3 DNA is TGTGCCAGCCACGGTTTAGAATATTCACCCCTCCACTTT. Translated, it gives CASHGLEYSPLHF.

The chain uses TRBV9 and TRBJ2-3, with 7 bases fitting TRBD2. Germline-derived CDR1 and CDR2 are SGDLS and YYNGEE. The CDR3 length is 15 residues. V shed 4 bases, J shed 8 bases, and the junction held 13 bases outside the gene matches. CDR3 bases: TGTGCCAGCAGCTCGGGGGGTGGGCTTAAAGGTACGCAGTATTTT. Translated, it gives CASSSGGGLKGTQYF.

Note on this clone: A clone one base away is much larger, so this may be a read error. At the DNA level, this CDR3 is encoded by other sequences in the same sample as well. This chain joins TRBV5-1 and TRBJ1-2, with 9 positions matching TRBD1. Germline V gene sequence: CDR1 SGHRS, CDR2 YFSETQ. V dropped 4 bases and J dropped 8; count of bases not matched to a gene: 9. This CDR3 has 14 residues. DNA of the CDR3: TGCGCCAGCAGCCCCGGGACAGGGCTTAGAGGCTACACCTTC. Encoded protein: CASSPGTGLRGYTF. Full variable domain (remainder filled in from reference TRBV5-1 and TRBJ1-2): KAGVTQTPRYLIKTRGQQVTLSCSPISGHRSVSWYQQTPGQGLQFLFEYFSETQRNKGNFPGRFSGRQFSNSRSEMNVSTLELGDSALYLCASSPGTGLRGYTFGSGTRLTVV.

Only a few counts were recorded for this clone. The rearrangement uses TRBV2 and TRBJ2-7; tentative D call: TRBD2 (6 bases). Germline-derived CDR1 and CDR2 are SNHLY and FYNNEI. Deletions cut 1 base from V and 3 bases from J, with 13 bases between. This CDR3 is built from 15 residues. The CDR3: CASSEGWRGGYEQYF. The CDR3 nucleotides read TGTGCCAGCAGTGAAGGGTGGAGGGGAGGCTACGAGCAGTACTTC.

This clone was detected many times. The CDR3 loop is CASSRGLIGLDSGANVLTF. CDR3 sequence (DNA): TGTGCCAGCAGCCGCGGGCTGATCGGTCTTGACTCTGGGGCCAACGTCCTGACTTTC. V is TRBV6-6 and J is TRBJ2-6; maybe TRBD2 (5 bases). This CDR3 spans 19 amino acids. V lost 6 bases, J lost 0 bases, and 21 bases lay in between. In germline, CDR1 is MNHNY, CDR2 SVGAGI (reference sequence).

This clone was counted only a few times. Here the CDR3 reads CASRLSRLVATTDTQYF. The DNA for the CDR3 is TGCGCCAGCAGATTGTCCCGGCTGGTAGCGACGACAGATACGCAGTATTTT. The chain has TRBV5-1 and TRBJ2-3; a possible D gene is TRBD2 (5 bases). Trimming took off 5 bases at V and 3 bases at J, with 22 bases between the two ends. The CDR3 is made up of 17 amino acids. Germline V lookup: CDR1 SGHRS, CDR2 YFSETQ.

On this clone itself: Different DNA sequences within this sample yield the same CDR3. This rearrangement joins TRBV12-3 or TRBV12-4 to TRBJ2-7; 8 nucleotides line up with TRBD1. J lost 3 bases, V lost 6 bases, and 7 bases had no gene match. The CDR3 runs to 14 residues. CDR3 DNA sequence: TGTGCCAGCAGCACCGGGACAGGTTTCTACGAGCAGTACTTC. It is translated as CASSTGTGFYEQYF.

The table lists this clone with a few counts. This may be a read error: a much more frequent sequence differs by one nucleotide. The identical CDR3 is also encoded by other nucleotide sequences in the sample. J is TRBJ2-1 and V is TRBV9, with D unresolved. Per the germline V gene, CDR1 is SGDLS and CDR2 is YYNGEE. CDR3 length: 11 residues. Trimming left V 0 bases short and J 10 bases short, with 5 bases between. Written as DNA, the CDR3 is TGTGCCAGCAGCGTAGAAGGGGAGCAGTTCTTC. Translating gives CASSVEGEQFF. The variable domain in full, with the rest retrieved from reference TRBV9 and TRBJ2-1, is DSGVTQTPKHLITATGQRVTLRCSPRSGDLSVYWYQQSLDQGLQFLIQYYNGEERAKGNILERFSAQQFPDLHSELNLSSLELGDSALYFCASSVEGEQFFGPGTRLTVL.

The chain combines TRBV2 with TRBJ1-2; D is undetermined. V was pared by 6 bases and J by 7 bases, with 21 bases between. Germline V gives CDR1 SNHLY, CDR2 FYNNEI. This CDR3 contains 15 residues. The CDR3 nucleotides are TGTGCCAGCAGCGCAAGCAGAGTCGCGGTGGGTGGCTACACCTTC. This sequence encodes CASSASRVAVGGYTF.